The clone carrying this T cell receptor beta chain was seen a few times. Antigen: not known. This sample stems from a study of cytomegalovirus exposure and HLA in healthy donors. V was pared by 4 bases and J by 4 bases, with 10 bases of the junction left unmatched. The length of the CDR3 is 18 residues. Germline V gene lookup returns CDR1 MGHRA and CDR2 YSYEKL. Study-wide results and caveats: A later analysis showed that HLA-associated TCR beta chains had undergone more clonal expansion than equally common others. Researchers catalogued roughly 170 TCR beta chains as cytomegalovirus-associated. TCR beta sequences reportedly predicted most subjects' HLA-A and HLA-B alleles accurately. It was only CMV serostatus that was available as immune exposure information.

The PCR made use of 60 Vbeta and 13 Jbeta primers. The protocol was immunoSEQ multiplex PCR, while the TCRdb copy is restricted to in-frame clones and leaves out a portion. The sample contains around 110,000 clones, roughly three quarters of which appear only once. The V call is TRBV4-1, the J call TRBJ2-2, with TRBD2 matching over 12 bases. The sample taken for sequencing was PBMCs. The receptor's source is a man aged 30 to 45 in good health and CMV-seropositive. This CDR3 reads CASSRGLAGEVFTGELFF. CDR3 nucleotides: TGCGCCAGCAGCCGGGGACTAGCGGGCGAGGTATTCACCGGGGAGCTGTTTTTT.